One and the same sample provided the 20 T cell receptor beta chains below, sequenced in a study of PD-1 blockade in classical Hodgkin lymphoma. TCRdb keeps only in-frame clones here, not all; method: immunoSEQ multiplex PCR. The repertoire consists of about 27,000 clones, with over 60% occurring once and the leading ten covering 3% to 4.5%. The time point was: cycle 4 day 1 (C4D1), after 5 to 7 weeks of nivolumab. Each patient's relapse followed autologous stem cell transplantation, and brentuximab vedotin exposure varied. The sample here was peripheral blood mononuclear cells (PBMCs), taken before the fourth cycle of nivolumab. The receptor source for this set is a human donor with classical Hodgkin lymphoma.

This rearrangement joins TRBV19 to TRBJ2-5; 7 bases fit TRBD1. V lost 3 bases to trimming and J lost 2 bases; unmatched junction nucleotides: 6. Germline CDR1 is LNHDA and CDR2 is SQIVND (reference sequence). The CDR3 is 15 residues long. This CDR3 is CASSIPSGQQETQYF. The CDR3 DNA is TGTGCCAGTAGTATCCCGTCGGGACAGCAAGAGACCCAGTACTTC.

This clone has a single count. The CDR3: CASSDYRTANQPQHF. The DNA of the CDR3 is TGTGCCAGCAGTGATTACCGGACAGCAAATCAGCCCCAGCATTTT. The chain uses TRBV2 and TRBJ1-5, with TRBD1 as a possible D gene (6 bases). CDR1 and CDR2 from the germline V gene are SNHLY and FYNNEI. The CDR3 is 15 amino acids. The V gene lost 3 bases and the J gene lost 4 bases, with 13 bases spanning the gap.

The chain recombines TRBV19 with TRBJ2-1, with 14 bases identical to TRBD2. V was pared by 3 bases and J by 9 bases, with 10 bases of the junction left unmatched. The V gene's germline CDR1 is LNHDA and CDR2 SQIVND (reference sequence). This CDR3 comprises 17 residues. The CDR3 coding sequence is TGTGCCAGTAGTATGGCGGGACTAGCGGGAGATCGGGGTGAGCAGTTCTTC. Amino acids: CASSMAGLAGDRGEQFF. The full variable domain, completed using reference TRBV19 and TRBJ2-1, is DGGITQSPKYLFRKEGQNVTLSCEQNLNHDAMYWYRQDPGQGLRLIYYSQIVNDFQKGDIAEGYSVSREKKESFPLTVTSAQKNPTAFYLCASSMAGLAGDRGEQFFGPGTRLTVL.

The chain joins TRBV5-6 to TRBJ2-1, with 10 bases fitting TRBD2. The CDR3 covers 13 residues. The V gene end was trimmed by 2 bases and the J gene end by 7 bases; junction bases not matched to a gene: 0. CDR1 is SGHDT and CDR2 is YYEEEE in the germline V gene. The CDR3: CASSLAGGNEQFF. The CDR3 DNA is TGTGCCAGCAGCTTAGCGGGGGGGAATGAGCAGTTCTTC.

The sample holds a few counts of this clone. The chain recombines TRBV9 with TRBJ1-6; 7 bases line up with TRBD1. The CDR3 covers 14 residues. The ends lost 3 bases at V and 7 bases at J; junction bases unmatched: 4. From germline, CDR1 is SGDLS and CDR2 YYNGEE. CDR3 bases: TGTGCCAGCAGCGCGAAGACAGGGAATTCACCCCTCCACTTT. Protein product: CASSAKTGNSPLHF.

This clone was counted once. It is unclear where the CDR3 begins or ends on the DNA, so no DNA is shown, and the CDR3 is as TCRdb lists it. This rearrangement joins TRBV19 to TRBJ2-7; TRBD2, the table's D call, was not compared with the DNA. The CDR3 spans 16 residues, counting both ends. Germline V gives CDR1 LNHDA, CDR2 SQIVND (reference sequence). The CDR3 here is CASTSGGGASSYEQYF.

V usage is TRBV5-8 and J usage is TRBJ2-3; 11 bases agree with TRBD2. J lost 0 bases, V lost 4 bases, and 13 bases had no gene match. CDR3 length: 19 amino acids. Germline V CDR1 and CDR2: SGHTS, YDEGEE. CDR3 in amino acids: CASSPLAGVRVSSTDTQYF. The CDR3 region has the DNA TGTGCCAGCAGCCCACTAGCGGGAGTAAGGGTCTCTAGCACAGATACGCAGTATTTT.

This chain uses TRBV5-1 with TRBJ1-1; 11 nucleotides align to TRBD1. J lost 1 base, V lost 1 base, and 6 bases had no gene match. The CDR3 extends over 17 amino acids. The germline CDR1 and CDR2 sequences are SGHRS and YFSETQ. Written as DNA, the CDR3 is TGCGCCAGCAGCTTGTTTGGACAGGGGGCTGGGAACACTGAAGCTTTCTTT. Residues: CASSLFGQGAGNTEAFF.

The chain joins TRBV7-2 to TRBJ1-1, with D perhaps matching TRBD1 (5 bases). CDR1 is SGHTA, CDR2 FQGNSA, per germline. V lost 1 base and J 5 bases, leaving 8 bases between the germline ends. This CDR3 has 13 residues. The DNA of the CDR3 is TGTGCCAGCAGCTTAGGCCAGGGAACTGAAGCTTTCTTT. Protein sequence: CASSLGQGTEAFF.

This rearrangement joins TRBV21-1 to TRBJ1-5; the listed D gene, TRBD1, was not tested against the DNA. TRBV21-1 is designated a pseudogene. The length of the CDR3 is 20 residues. The CDR3 reads CASSKGLGTGGINGNQPQHF. Here the CDR3 DNA reads TGTGCCAGCAGCAAAGGACTCGGGACAGGGGGGATTAATGGCAATCAGCCCCAGCATTTT.

V is TRBV5-8 and J is TRBJ2-1; D call uncertain. The germline V gene has CDR1 SGHTS and CDR2 YDEGEE. Trimming stripped 0 bases from V and 0 bases from J, with 7 bases between. The CDR3 covers 15 residues. CDR3 protein: CASSLAQRSYNEQFF. The DNA of the CDR3 is TGTGCCAGCAGCTTGGCACAGCGCTCCTACAATGAGCAGTTCTTC.

The V gene is TRBV7-3, the J gene TRBJ2-5; 15 bases agree with TRBD2. The germline gives CDR1 SGHTA, CDR2 FQGTGA. Germline trimming cut 5 bases from V and 4 bases from J; bases unmatched to any gene: 8. The CDR3 is 17 amino acids. The CDR3 sequence: CASSPQGGLAGGETQYF. The CDR3 bases are TGTGCCAGCAGCCCCCAGGGGGGACTAGCGGGAGGAGAGACCCAGTACTTC.

The rearrangement links TRBV18 to TRBJ2-5, with 8 bases lining up with TRBD1. The CDR3 loop spans 17 amino acids. V was clipped by 7 bases and J by 4 bases; unmatched bases: 17. Germline lookup yields CDR1 KGHSH and CDR2 LQKENI. The CDR3 protein is CASLIATPTGGRETQYF. CDR3 sequence (DNA): TGTGCCAGCTTAATCGCTACACCTACAGGGGGAAGAGAGACCCAGTACTTC.

Only a few counts were recorded for this clone. The CDR3 DNA is TGTGCCGTGAGCACGGCGCAGGGAAACACCATATATTTT. It yields the protein CAVSTAQGNTIYF. V is TRBV30 and J is TRBJ1-3; D unclear. The CDR3 consists of 13 residues. With 8 bases removed from V and 4 bases from J, the gap between germline ends came to 15 bases. Germline V CDR1 and CDR2: GTSNPN, SVGIG (reference sequence).

This clone appeared a few times. The rearrangement uses TRBV5-1 and TRBJ2-6; no definite D call. This CDR3 is built from 16 residues. The V end was cut by 0 bases, the J end by 0 bases, with 7 bases between. Germline CDR1 and CDR2: SGHRS and YFSETQ. For the CDR3, the DNA is TGCGCCAGCAGCTTGGGACTGAACTCTGGGGCCAACGTCCTGACTTTC. It yields the protein CASSLGLNSGANVLTF.

The chain couples TRBV5-1 to TRBJ2-1, with TRBD1 matching over 8 bases. Germline CDR1 reads SGHRS; CDR2 reads YFSETQ. Trimming removed 4 bases from V and 2 bases from J; junction bases left unmatched: 5. The CDR3 sequence is 15 residues long. The CDR3 is CASSNSRGPYNEQFF. DNA for the CDR3: TGCGCCAGCAGCAACTCCAGGGGGCCCTACAATGAGCAGTTCTTC.

In its sample, this clone is medium-sized. The genes are TRBV19 and TRBJ1-4; D remains unclear. CDR1 LNHDA and CDR2 SQIVND come from the germline V gene (reference sequence). The CDR3 runs to 15 residues. V gave up 5 bases and J gave up 4 bases, with 14 bases separating them. CDR3 nucleotide sequence: TGTGCCAGTAGTCCCAACACTGGAAGTAATGAAAAACTGTTTTTT. This codes for CASSPNTGSNEKLFF.

The genes are TRBV15 and TRBJ2-3; tentative D call: TRBD2 (6 bases). The CDR3 length is 17 residues. Germline loops: CDR1 LNHNV, CDR2 YYDKDF (reference sequence). With 1 base removed from V and 2 bases from J, the gap between germline ends came to 16 bases. CDR3: CATSRGRMSGYTDTQYF. CDR3 DNA: TGTGCCACCAGCAGAGGCCGGATGAGCGGGTACACAGATACGCAGTATTTT. The full variable domain, with the rest looked up from reference TRBV15 and TRBJ2-3, is DAMVIQNPRYQVTQFGKPVTLSCSQTLNHNVMYWYQQKSSQAPKLLFHYYDKDFNNEADTPDNFQSRRPNTSFCFLDIRSPGLGDTAMYLCATSRGRMSGYTDTQYFGPGTRLTVL.

The chain joins TRBV27 to TRBJ1-5; possibly TRBD1 for D (5 bases). V lost 6 bases to trimming and J lost 9 bases, with 21 bases between them. This CDR3 is 15 amino acids long. In germline, CDR1 is MNHEY, CDR2 SMNVEV (reference sequence). The DNA for the CDR3 is TGTGCCAGCAGGGCCGATGGGACGGGAAGTGCGCCCCAGCATTTT. Translating gives CASRADGTGSAPQHF.

This clone came up a few times. V and J are TRBV10-2 and TRBJ2-1; D may be TRBD1 or TRBD2 (8 bases each). The CDR3 loop spans 14 amino acids. V lost 9 bases to trimming and J lost 7 bases, with 19 bases between them. Per the germline V gene, CDR1 is WSHSY and CDR2 is SAAADI. This CDR3 is CASRGGTGRNEQFF. CDR3 coding DNA: TGCGCCAGTCGGGGGGGGACAGGACGTAATGAGCAGTTCTTC.